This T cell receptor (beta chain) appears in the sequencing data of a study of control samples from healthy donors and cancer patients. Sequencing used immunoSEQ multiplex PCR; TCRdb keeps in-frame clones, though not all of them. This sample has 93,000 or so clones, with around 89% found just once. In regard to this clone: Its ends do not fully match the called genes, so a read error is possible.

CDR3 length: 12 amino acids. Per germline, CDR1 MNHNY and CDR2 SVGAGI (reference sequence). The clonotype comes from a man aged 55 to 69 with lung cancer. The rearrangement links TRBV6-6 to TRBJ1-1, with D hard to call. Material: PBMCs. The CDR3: CASSFLHTEAFF. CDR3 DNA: TGTGCCAGCAGTTTCTTACACACGGAAGCTTTCTTT.